A single sample is the source of the 18 T cell receptor beta chains below, sequenced in a study of cytomegalovirus exposure and HLA in healthy donors. PCR amplification relied on 60 Vbeta primers (plus 13 Jbeta primers). The protocol was immunoSEQ multiplex PCR, while the TCRdb copy is restricted to in-frame clones and leaves out a portion. The sample lists 100,000 to 150,000 clones, 83% occurring once. What was sequenced was PBMCs. These receptors were collected from a middle-aged woman in good health and CMV-seropositive.

The chain employs TRBV4-1 and TRBJ2-7, with D hard to call. CDR1 and CDR2 from the germline V gene are MGHRA and YSYEKL. The CDR3 loop spans 12 amino acids. The V end was cut by 5 bases, the J end by 7 bases, with 12 bases between. The CDR3 bases are TGCGCCAGCAGCAAAAACCGGGTTGAGCAGTACTTC. It is translated as CASSKNRVEQYF.

This chain connects TRBV28 to TRBJ2-1; the match to TRBD1 covers 9 bases. The germline V gene encodes CDR1 MDHEN and CDR2 SYDVKM. V trimming: 7 bases; J trimming: 4 bases; junction bases outside the gene matches: 8. The CDR3 covers 15 residues. CDR3: CASKTTGGLYNEQFF. CDR3 sequence (DNA): TGTGCCAGCAAAACCACAGGGGGCCTATACAATGAGCAGTTCTTC.

The table lists this clone with a few counts. This chain links TRBV5-1 with TRBJ1-1, with TRBD1 matching over 8 bases. Per the germline V gene, CDR1 is SGHRS and CDR2 is YFSETQ. The CDR3 is made up of 15 amino acids. The ends lost 0 bases at V and 4 bases at J; junction bases unmatched: 5. The CDR3 DNA reads as TGCGCCAGCAGCTTGGCGGACAGGGAAGGCACTGAAGCTTTCTTT. Its translation: CASSLADREGTEAFF.

The chain combines TRBV12-2 with TRBJ1-2; the table's D call of TRBD1 was not tested on the DNA. TRBV12-2 is designated a pseudogene. The CDR3 consists of 14 residues. The CDR3 here is CASRLRQENYGYTF. The CDR3 nucleotides read TGTGCAAGTCGCTTAAGACAGGAGAACTATGGCTACACCTTC.

The V call is TRBV7-8, the J call TRBJ2-3; 9 bases map to TRBD2. Per germline, CDR1 SGHVS and CDR2 FQNEAQ. V was clipped by 6 bases and J by 2 bases; unmatched bases: 12. This CDR3 spans 17 amino acids. The CDR3 DNA is TGTGCCAGCAGAGGCCGCAGGCTAGCGGGGTTCACAGATACGCAGTATTTT. It specifies CASRGRRLAGFTDTQYF.

This sequence joins TRBV27 and TRBJ2-5, with D perhaps matching TRBD1 (6 bases). CDR1 is MNHEY, CDR2 SMNVEV, per germline (reference sequence). CDR3 length: 17 amino acids. V dropped 1 base and J dropped 1 base, with 16 bases sitting between them. CDR3 DNA sequence: TGTGCCAGCAGTTTATACGGGGCCAGGGGAATCCAAGAGACCCAGTACTTC. This translates into CASSLYGARGIQETQYF.

The J gene is TRBJ1-2, the V gene TRBV4-1, with D unresolved. The CDR3 length is 14 residues. V was clipped by 8 bases and J by 8 bases, with 21 bases between them. The V gene's germline CDR1 is MGHRA and CDR2 YSYEKL. The DNA of the CDR3 is TGCGCCAGCGACAACCCCTGGAGGAAAAACGGCTACACCTTC. This gives the protein CASDNPWRKNGYTF.

The rearrangement links TRBV15 to TRBJ1-2; D unclear. With 3 bases removed from V and 1 base from J, the gap between germline ends came to 6 bases. From germline, CDR1 is LNHNV and CDR2 YYDKDF (reference sequence). This CDR3 is built from 13 residues. This CDR3 reads CATSSRGNYGYTF. DNA for the CDR3: TGTGCCACCAGCAGCCGGGGTAACTATGGCTACACCTTC.

The genes are TRBV15 and TRBJ1-5; TRBD1 might be the D (6 bases). The CDR3 runs to 13 residues. With 5 bases removed from V and 7 bases from J, the gap between germline ends came to 12 bases. Per germline, CDR1 LNHNV and CDR2 YYDKDF (reference sequence). The CDR3 protein is CATSSGGIQPQHF. CDR3 DNA: TGTGCCACCAGCTCGGGGGGCATCCAGCCCCAGCATTTT.

This chain joins TRBV28 and TRBJ1-4; D not resolved. The V end lost 6 bases, the J end lost 6 bases, and 8 bases lay between the germline ends. Per the germline V gene, CDR1 is MDHEN and CDR2 is SYDVKM. The CDR3 is 12 amino acids. The CDR3 here is CASSRQDEKLFF. The CDR3 region has the DNA TGTGCCAGCAGCCGACAAGATGAAAAACTGTTTTTT.

V and J are TRBV23-1 and TRBJ2-5; D not certain. The J call may be incorrect, as the DNA end agrees better with TRBJ2-7. Being an ORF, TRBV23-1 has a function that is uncertain. The CDR3 consists of 15 residues. CDR3 in amino acids: CASNPTLAPSYEQYF. The CDR3 nucleotides read TGCGCCAGCAACCCTACCTTGGCCCCTAGCTACGAGCAGTACTTC.

The chain links TRBV6-5 to TRBJ1-4, with D unclear. The V gene lost 4 bases and the J gene lost 3 bases, with 9 bases spanning the gap. Germline V gives CDR1 MNHEY, CDR2 SVGAGI. The CDR3 length is 14 residues. As DNA, the CDR3 is TGTGCCAGCAGTTTCGGGTTAGCTAATGAAAAACTGTTTTTT. Protein product: CASSFGLANEKLFF.

The chain links TRBV5-1 to TRBJ2-5, with D possibly TRBD2 on 5 matching bases. Germline-derived CDR1 and CDR2 are SGHRS and YFSETQ. The CDR3 spans 14 residues. V was shortened by 7 bases and J by 4 bases, with 17 bases between the two germline ends. CDR3 in amino acids: CASGANGVLETQYF. As DNA, the CDR3 is TGCGCCAGCGGCGCAAACGGGGTTTTAGAGACCCAGTACTTC.

In its sample, this clone was seen a few times. The chain combines TRBV27 with TRBJ1-1; 11 bases align to TRBD1. CDR1 is MNHEY, CDR2 SMNVEV, per germline (reference sequence). This CDR3 is built from 15 residues. The V and J ends lost 5 bases and 4 bases, in that order; junction bases with no gene match: 6. CDR3 nucleotide sequence: TGTGCCAGCAGTCACCGGGACAGGGGGTTCACTGAAGCTTTCTTT. Encoded protein: CASSHRDRGFTEAFF.

The rearrangement links TRBV6-5 to TRBJ1-1; D unresolved. CDR3 length: 13 residues. Germline CDR1 is MNHEY and CDR2 is SVGAGI. V dropped 5 bases and J dropped 3 bases, with 10 bases sitting between them. The CDR3 sequence is CASSPHQYTEAFF. DNA for the CDR3: TGTGCCAGCAGTCCGCATCAGTACACTGAAGCTTTCTTT.

V usage is TRBV4-1 and J usage is TRBJ2-3; 12 bases align to TRBD2. V shed 0 bases, J shed 4 bases, and the junction held 5 bases outside the gene matches. CDR3 length equals 17 residues. Looked up from germline, CDR1 is MGHRA and CDR2 is YSYEKL. CDR3 coding DNA: TGCGCCAGCAGCCAAGATGAACTAGCGGGAGGTCCAGATACGCAGTATTTT. It is translated as CASSQDELAGGPDTQYF.

The CDR3 DNA reads as TGTGTCAGAAGCTTACCCCCGGGCGAGCAGTACTTC. This encodes CVRSLPPGEQYF. The chain links TRBV7-5 to TRBJ2-7; TRBD2, the table's D call, was not compared with the DNA. TRBV7-5 is described as a pseudogene. There are 12 residues in the CDR3.

The rearrangement joins TRBV19 to TRBJ2-3, with 8 bases aligning to TRBD2. Germline assignment: CDR1 LNHDA and CDR2 SQIVND (reference sequence). V gave up 7 bases and J gave up 8 bases; unmatched junction bases: 8. This CDR3 region has 13 residues. CDR3 in DNA: TGTGCCAGTAAAACGACCCGGGGGGGTACGCAGTATTTT. Residues: CASKTTRGGTQYF.